A selection of T cell receptor beta chains follows, all from one sample in a study of graft-versus-host responses after intestinal transplantation. Some clones are missing from TCRdb's copy, which holds only in-frame ones; the method was immunoSEQ multiplex PCR. Here the sample spans some 120,000 clones, around 90% being singletons. These receptors' antigens are unknown. This sample comprised unstimulated CD4+ T cells sorted from spleen or lymph node cells, obtained before intestinal transplant. All receptors derive from a human donor who received an intestinal transplant. The CDR3 runs from the conserved cysteine through the conserved F or W. Each record gives: CDR3 DNA, CDR3 protein, V gene, D gene, J gene, clone size. D genes are given only for firm matches. Rows may omit the clone size; those that give it use once, few, many or a size class.

TGCGCCAGCAGCTCGCTGGGGGGGAACACCGGGGAGCTGTTTTTT	CASSSLGGNTGELFF	TRBV5-1	-	TRBJ2-2	-
TGTGCCAGCAGCCAAGAGAGCGAATACGAGCAGTACTTC	CASSQESEYEQYF	TRBV4-2	-	TRBJ2-7	-
TGTGCCAGCAGCGAAAACGGGGGGGCCAACATTCAGTACTTC	CASSENGGANIQYF	TRBV7-3	TRBD2	TRBJ2-4	-
TGTGCCAGCAGGGGCCGAAACACTGAAGCTTTCTTT	CASRGRNTEAFF	TRBV21-1	-	TRBJ1-1	-
TGCGCCAGCAGCCAGAACAGGGAGCTCTATGGCTACACCTTC	CASSQNRELYGYTF	TRBV4-1	-	TRBJ1-2	once
TGCGCCAGCAGCCAACAGGGTGGAAACACTGAAGCTTTCTTT	CASSQQGGNTEAFF	TRBV5-1	-	TRBJ1-1	-
TGTGCCAGCAGCGAACTTGCGGGGGCCACCTACGAGCAGTACTTC	CASSELAGATYEQYF	TRBV5-6	-	TRBJ2-7	-
TGTGCCAGTAGACCGGGACCTTTGAACACTGAAGCTTTCTTT	CASRPGPLNTEAFF	TRBV27	-	TRBJ1-1	-
TGTGCCAGCAGTTACTCGGACAGAGGCGCTGAAGCTTTCTTT	CASSYSDRGAEAFF	TRBV6-5	-	TRBJ1-1	-
TGTGCCAGCGGATTACCGGGACAGGTTTCTTACGAGCAGTACTTC	CASGLPGQVSYEQYF	TRBV6-1	TRBD1	TRBJ2-7	-
TGTGCCAGCTCACGCACGACAGGGGCTTCCTACGAGCAGTACTTC	CASSRTTGASYEQYF	TRBV18	TRBD1	TRBJ2-7	-
TGTGCCAGCAGGCGGAGCTATTACTACTACGAGCAGTACTTC	CASRRSYYYYEQYF	TRBV2	-	TRBJ2-7	-
TGTGCCAGCAGCCCGCAGCTTCAAGAGACCCAGTACTTC	CASSPQLQETQYF	TRBV5-6	-	TRBJ2-5	-
TGTGCCAGCAGGGGAACCCCCCTATCCTACAATGAGCAGTTCTTC	CASRGTPLSYNEQFF	TRBV2	-	TRBJ2-1	-
TGTGCCATCAGTGGGGGTATAAGCACTGAAGCTTTCTTT	CAISGGISTEAFF	TRBV10-3	-	TRBJ1-1	-
TGCAGTGCTCAGCTAGGGGAAAAACTGTTTTTT	CSAQLGEKLFF	TRBV20-1	-	TRBJ1-4	-
TGTGCCAGCAGCGCTGACTCGCAAGTCCTTTCCTACGAGCAGTACTTC	CASSADSQVLSYEQYF	TRBV9	-	TRBJ2-7	-
TGCGCCAGCAGCTTGGAGGGCACTGAAGCTTTCTTT	CASSLEGTEAFF	TRBV5-1	-	TRBJ1-1	-
TGTGCCAGCAGCACCGGACAGGGCCTAGCCAAAAACATTCAGTACTTC	CASSTGQGLAKNIQYF	TRBV5-4	TRBD1	TRBJ2-4	-